Listed below are T cell receptor beta chains from one sample, sequenced in a study of blood T cell repertoires in COVID-19. The assay was immunoSEQ multiplex PCR, and TCRdb's table has in-frame clones only and misses some. The sample records approximately 24,000 clones, approximately 88% being singletons. The specimen sequenced was peripheral blood. The receptors were gathered from a woman in her sixties or seventies with active COVID-19. CDR3s include the opening cysteine and the closing phenylalanine or tryptophan. D genes are given only for firm matches. Clone size appears in some rows only: once, few, many, or a class for an expanded clone.

.,TRBV6-5,.,TRBJ1-1,TGTGCCAGCAGTTACTCGTTCGAGGAGAGGAACACTGAAGCTTTCTTT,CASSYSFEERNTEAFF
.,TRBV20-1,TRBD2,TRBJ2-5,TGCAGTGCTAGTCCAGCGGGGGGCGTCTTCCAAGAGACCCAGTACTTC,CSASPAGGVFQETQYF
.,TRBV7-2,.,TRBJ2-3,TGTGCCAGCAGCTTTTTGGGGGCCGGAGATACGCAGTATTTT,CASSFLGAGDTQYF
.,TRBV5-1,.,TRBJ2-2,TGCGCCAGCAGCTTGGTGTCGGGGGTTACCACCGGGGAGCTGTTTTTT,CASSLVSGVTTGELFF
.,TRBV30,TRBD1,TRBJ1-6,TGTGCCTACGAACAGGGGGCAGACTCACCCCTCCACTTT,CAYEQGADSPLHF
.,TRBV6-2/TRBV6-3,.,TRBJ2-7,TGTGCCAGCAGTTACGGGGCCCTTCTCTACGAGCAGTACTTC,CASSYGALLYEQYF
once,TRBV18,.,TRBJ2-5,TGTGCCAGCTCACCACCAACAGCCCAAGAGACCCAGTACTTC,CASSPPTAQETQYF
.,TRBV7-2,TRBD2,TRBJ2-7,TGTGCCAGCAGCTCCCCAGGGCGGGGGGGCTGGGAGCAGTACTTC,CASSSPGRGGWEQYF
.,TRBV5-5,TRBD2,TRBJ2-5,TGTGCCAGCAGCTTGCGGGGGGGGACCCAAGAGACCCAGTACTTC,CASSLRGGTQETQYF
.,TRBV15,TRBD2,TRBJ2-1,TGTGCCACCAGCAAGAACCCACCGGGACTATCGAATGAGCAGTTCTTC,CATSKNPPGLSNEQFF
.,TRBV5-5,.,TRBJ2-2,TGTGCCAGCAGCCCCAGGCTCGGGGGGCAGGGCGGGGAGCTGTTTTTT,CASSPRLGGQGGELFF
.,TRBV18,TRBD1,TRBJ2-5,TGTGCCAGCTCAGCCCAGGGGGCCGGAGAGACCCAGTACTTC,CASSAQGAGETQYF
.,TRBV5-6,.,TRBJ2-7,TGTGCCAGCAGCCTCGGGATGCGGGGGCCCTACGAGCAGTACTTC,CASSLGMRGPYEQYF
.,TRBV2,TRBD1,TRBJ1-2,TGTGCCAGCAGTGAAGACAGGGGGCCGGGGGGCTACACCTTC,CASSEDRGPGGYTF
.,TRBV7-2,.,TRBJ2-1,TGTGCCAGCAGTTCCTCGGGGGTCTACAATGAGCAGTTCTTC,CASSSSGVYNEQFF
.,TRBV29-1,.,TRBJ2-1,TGCAGCGTTGAAGAGGGCGGGGTTAATACAATGAGGGAGTTCTTC,CSVEEGGVNTMREFF
.,TRBV24-1,.,TRBJ2-5,TGTGCCACCAGTGATTTGGGGGGGTCAGGGGGTTTTCAAGAGACCCAGTACTTC,CATSDLGGSGGFQETQYF
few,TRBV7-6,.,TRBJ1-3,TGTGCCAGCAGCCCCAGGGTATCTGGAAACACCATATATTTT,CASSPRVSGNTIYF
.,TRBV29-1,TRBD1,TRBJ2-3,TGCAGCGTTGAGGGACAGGGGTCCACAGATACGCAGTATTTT,CSVEGQGSTDTQYF
.,TRBV6-5,TRBD2,TRBJ2-5,TGTGCCAGCAGTTGGACTAGCGGGGGGGCGGGAGAGACCCAGTACTTC,CASSWTSGGAGETQYF
.,TRBV10-2,TRBD2,TRBJ2-7,TGCGCCAGCATCGAGACTAGCGGGGGGCCCTTCGACTCCTACGAGCAGTACTTC,CASIETSGGPFDSYEQYF
.,TRBV5-6,.,TRBJ1-2,TGTGCCAGTCTACCGCGACAGGCGCGGTTTTATGGCTACACCTTC,CASLPRQARFYGYTF
.,TRBV5-4,.,TRBJ2-1,TGTGCCAGCAGCTTTCAGAGGAATGAGCAGTTCTTC,CASSFQRNEQFF
.,TRBV2,TRBD1,TRBJ2-7,TGTGCCAGCAGTCGACAGGGAAGGTCCGAGCAGTACTTC,CASSRQGRSEQYF
.,TRBV6-6,TRBD1,TRBJ2-7,TGTGCCAGCACCTACAGGGGTTCCTACGAGCAGTACTTC,CASTYRGSYEQYF
.,TRBV3-1/TRBV3-2,TRBD1,TRBJ1-1,TGTGCCAGCAGGAACGGGGACAGCCACACTGAAGCTTTCTTT,CASRNGDSHTEAFF
.,TRBV5-1,TRBD1,TRBJ1-4,TGCGCCAGCAGCTTGTCGGGACAGGGAAGTGAAAAACTGTTTTTT,CASSLSGQGSEKLFF